This T cell receptor (beta chain) was recovered during a study of identical twins. Template switching created a universal primer site, and the cDNA included unique molecular identifiers. Via MiXCR, TCRdb re-called the 5' RACE reads, giving one row per CDR3 protein. Of over 200,000 distinct CDR3 sequences in the sample, 6.5% to 8% were seen once. This clonotype was seen a few times. The CDR3 extends over 13 amino acids. V dropped 4 bases and J dropped 1; count of bases not matched to a gene: 1. The V gene's germline CDR1 is DFQATT and CDR2 SNEGSKA (reference sequence). A further study also used this sample, focusing on T cells expressing NK-cell markers. That paper states: Dominant NKG2C+ clonotypes made up about 1.0-7.5% of CD8+ T cells in six donors. Unclear, still, was the HCMV specificity of the expanded NKG2C+ T cell clones.

Source material: CD8+ T cells sorted from blood. This chain joins TRBV20-1 and TRBJ2-7; TRBD2 matches 10 bases. The source of this sequence is a woman between 18 and 29 years old in good health. CDR3 bases: TGCAGTGCTACTAGCGGGAGTTCCTACGAGCAGTACTTC. Its translation is CSATSGSSYEQYF.